This T cell receptor (beta chain) is from a study of T cells in Graves' hyperthyroidism and ophthalmopathy. TCR beta CDR3 region amplification was performed from RNA transcripts. Using the HTBI primer set, a first-round RT-PCR was run on the TCR CDR3. In TCRdb, the multiplex PCR reads were re-called with MiXCR into one record per CDR3 protein. This table has 350,000 to 400,000 distinct CDR3 sequences, under 20% appearing once. This clonotype was seen at least ten times. The antigen remains undetermined. This may arise from a read error, as a much more abundant clone is one base away. Exclusion of a patient resulted from uncontrolled infection, other autoimmune disease, pregnancy or lactation. For the diagnoses, clinical symptoms, serum thyroxine and TRAb, thyroid ultrasound and orbital computed tomography were used. PBMCs stemmed from approximately 9.1 ml fresh peripheral blood. Study-wide results and limits: Among thyroid clonotypes expanded above 0.001, most also appeared in blood.

The V and J ends lost 7 bases and 9 bases respectively, with 10 bases between them. In germline, CDR1 is DFQATT, CDR2 SNEGSKA (reference sequence). This CDR3 spans 10 amino acids. The clonotype was recovered from a woman between 18 and 29 years old with Graves' hyperthyroidism. The sequenced sample was blood. V usage is TRBV20-1 and J usage is TRBJ1-5; D possibly corresponds to TRBD1 (5 bases). The CDR3 nucleotides are TGCAGTGTGGGGCCTCGGCCCCAGCATTTT. Translated, it gives CSVGPRPQHF.